Each of the 2 T cell receptor beta chains below was sequenced from the same sample in a study of a mutant IDH1 vaccine in newly diagnosed glioma. Profiling relied on immunoSEQ multiplex PCR, and the TCRdb table lists in-frame clones only, not all of them. The table has 55,000 to 65,000 clones, approximately 84% seen once. Time point given: week 11, during vaccination. Mutant IDH1 20-mer peptide, at 300 ug, made up each vaccine dose, with topical imiquimod. These receptors are not linked to any known antigen. The source was PBMCs, collected from a glioma patient whose treatment included an IDH1 peptide vaccine. These receptors were collected from a man aged 25 to 40 with glioma.

The chain recombines TRBV29-1 with TRBJ2-1, with 9 bases fitting TRBD1. The CDR3 consists of 14 residues. CDR1 SQVTM and CDR2 ANQGSEA come from the germline V gene. Losses at the gene ends were 6 bases for V and 5 bases for J; bases not matched to a gene: 8. CDR3 nucleotides: TGCAGCGTGCCGGACAGGGGCCCTCACAATGAGCAGTTCTTC. Its protein product is CSVPDRGPHNEQFF.

Only a few counts were recorded for this clone. This rearrangement joins TRBV7-9 to TRBJ2-5; D is unresolved. From germline, CDR1 is SEHNR and CDR2 FQNEAQ (reference sequence). V lost 3 bases and J lost 3, with 5 bases in between. This CDR3 comprises 12 residues. CDR3 sequence: CASSLLKETQYF. The CDR3 DNA reads TGTGCCAGCAGCTTGCTTAAAGAGACCCAGTACTTC.